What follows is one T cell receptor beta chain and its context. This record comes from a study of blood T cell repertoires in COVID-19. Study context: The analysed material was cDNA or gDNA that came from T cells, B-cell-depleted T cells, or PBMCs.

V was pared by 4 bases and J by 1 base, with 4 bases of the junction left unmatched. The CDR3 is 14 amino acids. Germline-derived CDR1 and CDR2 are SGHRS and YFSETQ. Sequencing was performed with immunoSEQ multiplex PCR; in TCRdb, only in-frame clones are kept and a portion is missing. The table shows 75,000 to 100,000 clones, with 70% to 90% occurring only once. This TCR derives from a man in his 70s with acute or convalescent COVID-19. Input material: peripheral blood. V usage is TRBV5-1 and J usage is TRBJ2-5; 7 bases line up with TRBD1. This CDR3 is CASSQGVSQETQYF. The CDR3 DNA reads TGCGCCAGCAGCCAGGGGGTTTCCCAAGAGACCCAGTACTTC. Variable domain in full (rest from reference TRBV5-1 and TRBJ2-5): KAGVTQTPRYLIKTRGQQVTLSCSPISGHRSVSWYQQTPGQGLQFLFEYFSETQRNKGNFPGRFSGRQFSNSRSEMNVSTLELGDSALYLCASSQGVSQETQYFGPGTRLLVL.